The 4 T cell receptor beta chains below all came from one sample that was sequenced in a study of blood T cells in healthy people across ages. Together with a sample-barcoded 5' primer, a J-beta primer mix was included in a second PCR lasting about 6 to 11 cycles. TCRdb re-called the 5' RACE reads with MiXCR, one entry per CDR3 protein. The sample carries about 830,000 distinct CDR3 sequences, 55% to 65% recorded once. The sequenced sample was blood. Receptor source: a man aged 25-45 years in good health.

This chain joins TRBV2 and TRBJ2-1, with D unclear. Germline CDR1 and CDR2: SNHLY and FYNNEI. V gave up 8 bases and J gave up 6 bases, with 11 bases separating them. The length of the CDR3 is 12 residues. The DNA of the CDR3 is TGTGCCAGCTTTGGGATCGCCAATGAGCAGTTCTTC. This encodes CASFGIANEQFF.

Turning to this clonotype: This clone may be a read error of a much larger clone one base away. The CDR3 is CSVGQDSYEQYF. The CDR3, as DNA: TGCAGCGTTGGACAGGACTCCTACGAGCAGTACTTC. This chain joins TRBV29-1 and TRBJ2-7; D may be TRBD1 (6 bases). This CDR3 comprises 12 residues. V lost 4 bases and J lost 0, with 7 bases in between. Germline lookup yields CDR1 SQVTM and CDR2 ANQGSEA.

The chain is built from TRBV7-3 and TRBJ1-1; possibly TRBD1 for D (5 bases). Germline V lookup: CDR1 SGHTA, CDR2 FQGTGA. The CDR3 runs to 15 residues. V was clipped by 1 base and J by 1 base, with 10 bases between them. The CDR3 spells CASSLSGRGNTEAFF. Here the CDR3 DNA reads TGTGCCAGCAGCTTAAGCGGGAGGGGGAACACTGAAGCTTTCTTT.

There are a few counts of this clonotype. This sequence joins TRBV27 and TRBJ2-1; D ambiguous. Trimming removed 0 bases at V and 10 bases at J, with 7 bases between. CDR3 length equals 12 residues. Germline CDR1 is MNHEY and CDR2 is SMNVEV (reference sequence). CDR3: CASSLSCGEQFF. The CDR3 DNA is TGTGCCAGCAGTTTATCGTGCGGAGAGCAGTTCTTC.